Listed below are T cell receptor beta chains from one sample, sequenced in a study of blood T cell repertoires in COVID-19. Measured with immunoSEQ multiplex PCR; TCRdb has only the in-frame clones, and not every one. The sample holds 250,000 to 300,000 clones, 75% to 90% seen once. Sequences were obtained from peripheral blood. The receptor set was obtained from a woman in her 70s with acute or convalescent COVID-19. Both conserved end residues are part of each CDR3. The order of the fields is CDR3 protein, CDR3 DNA, V gene, D gene, J gene, clone size. A D gene is named only where the DNA matches it firmly. Part of the rows lack a size; the others show once, few, many or a class for expanded clones.

CASSFTKGQGAPGGGYTF	TGCGCCAGCAGCTTTACAAAGGGACAGGGGGCGCCAGGAGGAGGCTACACCTTC	TRBV5-1	TRBD1	TRBJ1-2	NA
CASSLGTWAFF	TGTGCCAGCAGTTTAGGGACTTGGGCTTTCTTT	TRBV12-3/TRBV12-4	NA	TRBJ1-1	NA
CASSLAGQGPYEQYF	TGTGCCAGCAGCTTGGCGGGACAGGGGCCCTACGAGCAGTACTTC	TRBV5-4	TRBD1	TRBJ2-7	once
CASSTDREGSPLHF	TGTGCCAGCAGTACGGATAGGGAGGGTTCACCCCTCCACTTT	TRBV6-5	NA	TRBJ1-6	NA
CASSPRAGRETQYF	TGTGCCAGCTCACCTCGCGCAGGGCGGGAGACCCAGTACTTC	TRBV18	NA	TRBJ2-5	NA
CASSPLRSAGQGREQYF	TGTGCCAGCAGCCCCCTGAGGTCCGCCGGACAGGGGAGGGAGCAGTACTTC	TRBV11-2	TRBD1	TRBJ2-7	NA
CASRLSPNTEAFF	TGTGCCAGTAGGCTAAGTCCGAACACTGAAGCTTTCTTT	TRBV19	NA	TRBJ1-1	once
CASRKGFMNTEAFF	TGTGCCAGTAGGAAGGGGTTTATGAACACTGAAGCTTTCTTT	TRBV19	NA	TRBJ1-1	NA
CASSQTSPRAGSYSPLHF	TGCGCCAGCAGCCAAACGTCCCCCAGGGCAGGGTCGTATTCACCCCTCCACTTT	TRBV4-1	NA	TRBJ1-6	NA
CASSQQGAEETQYF	TGTGCCAGCAGCCAGCAGGGGGCAGAAGAGACCCAGTACTTC	TRBV7-2	TRBD1	TRBJ2-5	NA
CASSATGELFF	TGTGCCAGCAGCGCGACCGGGGAGCTGTTTTTT	TRBV3-1/TRBV3-2	NA	TRBJ2-2	NA
CASSQETRRETQYF	TGTGCCAGCAGCCAAGAAACCCGCAGAGAGACCCAGTACTTC	TRBV3-1/TRBV3-2	NA	TRBJ2-5	NA
CASSLEVFNEQFF	TGTGCCAGCAGCTTAGAGGTTTTTAATGAGCAGTTCTTC	TRBV7-3	NA	TRBJ2-1	NA
CASSLRGGSGAEAFF	TGTGCCAGTAGCCTCAGGGGAGGGTCAGGGGCTGAAGCTTTCTTT	TRBV19	NA	TRBJ1-1	NA
CASVTRPGNTEAFF	TGTGCCAGCGTAACCCGACCGGGGAACACTGAAGCTTTCTTT	TRBV6-5	NA	TRBJ1-1	NA
CAWTGGGAGEQFF	TGTGCCTGGACTGGCGGGGGGGCCGGTGAGCAGTTCTTC	TRBV30	TRBD2	TRBJ2-1	NA
CASSLDSSNTEAFF	TGCGCCAGCAGCTTGGACAGCTCGAACACTGAAGCTTTCTTT	TRBV5-1	NA	TRBJ1-1	NA
CAISEGGKFYNEQFF	TGTGCCATCAGTGAAGGGGGAAAATTCTACAATGAGCAGTTCTTC	TRBV10-3	NA	TRBJ2-1	once
CASSRTSGGAREQYF	TGTGCCAGCAGCAGGACTAGCGGGGGGGCACGCGAGCAGTACTTC	TRBV2	TRBD2	TRBJ2-7	NA
CATSGHRGLAEAFF	TGTGCCACCAGCGGACACAGGGGGCTCGCTGAAGCTTTCTTT	TRBV15	TRBD1	TRBJ1-1	NA